A single sample gave rise to the 5 T cell receptor beta chains below, sequenced in a study of T cell changes during pregnancy in multiple sclerosis. Assay: immunoSEQ multiplex PCR; the TCRdb copy retains only in-frame clones and omits some. The table has about 72,000 clones, 75% to 95% seen once; the top ten hold roughly 0.7%. This specimen consisted of peripheral blood, obtained in the third trimester of pregnancy. These receptors came from a female donor in good health, enrolled as a control in a pregnancy study.

The rearrangement uses TRBV5-1 and TRBJ1-1; unclear D gene. Germline loops: CDR1 SGHRS, CDR2 YFSETQ. CDR3 size: 15 residues. The ends were cut back, 0 bases at V and 1 base at J, with 10 bases in the middle. The CDR3 region is CASSLAWQENTEAFF. CDR3 nucleotide sequence: TGCGCCAGCAGCTTGGCCTGGCAGGAGAACACTGAAGCTTTCTTT.

The V call is TRBV6-1, the J call TRBJ1-2; the D gene is possibly TRBD1 (5 bases). The germline CDR1 and CDR2 sequences are MNHNS and SASEGT. Deletions cut 2 bases from V and 7 bases from J, with 14 bases between. The CDR3 runs to 14 residues. CDR3 residues: CASSEIGGNVGYTF. CDR3 DNA sequence: TGTGCCAGCAGTGAAATCGGGGGAAATGTTGGCTACACCTTC.

The rearrangement uses TRBV2 and TRBJ1-2; 7 bases are a match to TRBD1. Germline lookup yields CDR1 SNHLY and CDR2 FYNNEI. This CDR3 spans 14 amino acids. With 11 bases clipped from V and 0 bases from J, the junction kept 9 bases outside the gene matches. The CDR3 nucleotides are TGTGCCGGAACCTCGGGACAGACTAACTATGGCTACACCTTC. Its translation: CAGTSGQTNYGYTF.

The rearrangement uses TRBV4-1 and TRBJ1-4; no firm D call. The CDR3 covers 17 residues. The ends were cut back, 0 bases at V and 4 bases at J, with 15 bases in the middle. CDR1 is MGHRA and CDR2 is YSYEKL in the germline V gene. This CDR3 is CASSQESSAAFNEKLFF. The CDR3 coding sequence is TGCGCCAGCAGCCAAGAATCGTCGGCGGCTTTTAATGAAAAACTGTTTTTT.

A few counts support this clone. V is TRBV5-1 and J is TRBJ1-1; perhaps TRBD1 as D (5 bases). The CDR3 loop spans 12 amino acids. Trimming took 4 bases from V and 8 from J, leaving 12 bases between them. The germline V gene has CDR1 SGHRS and CDR2 YFSETQ. CDR3 sequence: CASSLGRQEAFF. The CDR3 DNA reads TGCGCCAGCAGCCTCGGGAGACAGGAAGCTTTCTTT. The whole variable domain, remainder taken from reference TRBV5-1 and TRBJ1-1, is KAGVTQTPRYLIKTRGQQVTLSCSPISGHRSVSWYQQTPGQGLQFLFEYFSETQRNKGNFPGRFSGRQFSNSRSEMNVSTLELGDSALYLCASSLGRQEAFFGQGTRLTVV.